Sequencing of this T cell receptor beta chain was carried out in a study of T-cell memory formation after mild COVID-19. MiXCR, applied by TCRdb to the 5' RACE reads, yields one record per CDR3 protein. The sample has approximately 500,000 distinct CDR3 sequences; around 25% are singletons. J gave up 2 bases and V 5 bases, and 13 bases lay outside the gene matches. Germline-derived CDR1 and CDR2 are MNHEY and SVGAGI. The CDR3 sequence is 18 residues long. The chain is built from TRBV6-5 and TRBJ2-1; 9 nucleotides agree with TRBD1. The sequence derives from an adult woman who had mild COVID-19 (a few samples of this study predate the infection). Cell type and time point are not known. The sample consisted of PBMCs or a T cell subset sorted from them (not recorded which). The CDR3, as DNA: TGTGCCAGCAGTGACAACGACTACACAGGGGGCACCTACAATGAGCAGTTCTTC. It specifies CASSDNDYTGGTYNEQFF.